The entry below gives a single TCR beta chain sequence along with its context. The antigen is undetermined. This specimen comes from a study of shared clonotypes between healthy human individuals. Study details: The study drew on a couple of women and a few men aged 18 to 49 as donors.

Sequencing was performed with immunoSEQ multiplex PCR; in TCRdb, only in-frame clones are kept and a portion is missing. The data contain some 1 million clones, around 76% of them singletons. CDR3 length equals 14 residues. The V end was cut by 6 bases, the J end by 4 bases, with 13 bases between. Germline loops: CDR1 SNHLY, CDR2 FYNNEI. Points from the study as a whole: On the whole, naive subsets had larger estimated richness than memory subsets had.

The sequencing input was memory CD4+ T cells sorted from blood. Stated subset: CD45RA-negative fraction. This receptor was taken from a man aged 18 to 35 in good health. The chain has TRBV2 and TRBJ1-3, with D possibly being TRBD1 (5 bases). CDR3 in amino acids: CASRGEGAGNTIYF. The CDR3 bases are TGTGCCAGCAGGGGGGAAGGTGCCGGAAACACCATATATTTT.